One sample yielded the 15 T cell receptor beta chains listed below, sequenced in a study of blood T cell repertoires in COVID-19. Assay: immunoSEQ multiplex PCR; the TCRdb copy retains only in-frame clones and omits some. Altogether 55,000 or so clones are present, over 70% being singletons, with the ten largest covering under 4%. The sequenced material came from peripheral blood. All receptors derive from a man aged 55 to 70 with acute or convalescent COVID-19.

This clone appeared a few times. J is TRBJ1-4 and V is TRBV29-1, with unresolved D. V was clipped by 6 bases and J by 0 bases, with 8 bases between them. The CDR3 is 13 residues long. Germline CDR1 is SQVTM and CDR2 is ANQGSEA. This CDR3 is CSVRLTTNEKLFF. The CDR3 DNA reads TGCAGCGTAAGACTCACAACTAATGAAAAACTGTTTTTT. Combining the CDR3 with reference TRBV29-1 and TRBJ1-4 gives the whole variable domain SAVISQKPSRDICQRGTSLTIQCQVDSQVTMMFWYRQQPGQSLTLIATANQGSEATYESGFVIDKFPISRPNLTFSTLTVSNMSPEDSSIYLCSVRLTTNEKLFFGSGTQLSVL.

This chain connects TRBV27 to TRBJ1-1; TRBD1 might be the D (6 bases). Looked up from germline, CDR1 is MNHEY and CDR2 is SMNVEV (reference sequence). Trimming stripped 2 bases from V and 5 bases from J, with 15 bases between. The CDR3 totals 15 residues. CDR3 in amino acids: CASSLRPGVGTEAFF. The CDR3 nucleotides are TGTGCCAGCAGTTTACGCCCAGGGGTGGGGACTGAAGCTTTCTTT.

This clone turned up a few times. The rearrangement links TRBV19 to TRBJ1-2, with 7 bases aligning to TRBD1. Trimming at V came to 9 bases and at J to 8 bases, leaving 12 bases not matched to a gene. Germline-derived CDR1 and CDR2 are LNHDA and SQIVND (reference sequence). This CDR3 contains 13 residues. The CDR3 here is CASLPTGSDGYTF. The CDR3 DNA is TGTGCCAGCCTCCCGACAGGGAGTGACGGCTACACCTTC.

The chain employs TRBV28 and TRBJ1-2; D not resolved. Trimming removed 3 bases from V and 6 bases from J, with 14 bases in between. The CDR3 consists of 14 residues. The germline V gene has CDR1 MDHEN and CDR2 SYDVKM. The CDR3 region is CASSLSVRGNGYTF. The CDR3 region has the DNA TGTGCCAGCAGTTTGTCCGTCCGGGGTAATGGCTACACCTTC.

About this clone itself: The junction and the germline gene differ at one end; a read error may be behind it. CDR3 residues: CARSGGTGGKETQYF. The CDR3, as DNA: TGCGCCCGCAGCGGGGGGACAGGGGGTAAAGAGACCCAGTACTTC. The chain has TRBV5-1 and TRBJ2-5, with 11 bases identical to TRBD1. Per the germline V gene, CDR1 is SGHRS and CDR2 is YFSETQ. The CDR3 sequence is 15 residues long.

This chain's CDR3 is CATSDDRGNTIYF. CDR3 sequence (DNA): TGTGCCACCAGTGATGACAGAGGAAACACCATATATTTT. The chain joins TRBV24-1 to TRBJ1-3, with a possible D match to TRBD1 (5 bases). V lost 3 bases, J lost 4 bases, and 6 bases lay in between. Germline V lookup: CDR1 KGHDR, CDR2 SFDVKD. The CDR3 extends over 13 amino acids.

This CDR3 reads CAWSRQGTSGANVLTF. DNA for the CDR3: TGTGCCTGGAGTCGTCAGGGGACCTCTGGGGCCAACGTCCTGACTTTC. This chain uses TRBV30 with TRBJ2-6; D perhaps matches TRBD1 (6 bases). CDR3 size: 16 residues. Germline V gene data show CDR1 as GTSNPN and CDR2 as SVGIG (reference sequence). V lost 2 bases, J lost 0 bases, and 11 bases lay in between.

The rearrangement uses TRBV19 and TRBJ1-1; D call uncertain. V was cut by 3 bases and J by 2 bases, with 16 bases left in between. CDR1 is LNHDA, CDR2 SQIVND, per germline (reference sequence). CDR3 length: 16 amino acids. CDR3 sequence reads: CASSMRQDWGNTEAFF. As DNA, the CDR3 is TGTGCCAGTAGTATGCGTCAGGACTGGGGAAACACTGAAGCTTTCTTT.

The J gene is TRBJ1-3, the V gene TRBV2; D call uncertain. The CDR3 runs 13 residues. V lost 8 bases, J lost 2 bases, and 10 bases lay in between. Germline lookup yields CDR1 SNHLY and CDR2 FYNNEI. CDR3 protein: CASLARAGNTIYF. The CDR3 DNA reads TGTGCCAGCCTCGCCCGGGCTGGAAACACCATATATTTT.

The CDR3 DNA reads TGTGCCAGCCGAAGGACAGGGTCGCGCCAAGAGACCCAGTACTTC. Translating gives CASRRTGSRQETQYF. The chain employs TRBV27 and TRBJ2-5; 8 bases are a match to TRBD1. CDR3 length: 15 amino acids. J gave up 1 base and V 8 bases, and 9 bases lay outside the gene matches. CDR1 is MNHEY and CDR2 is SMNVEV in the germline V gene (reference sequence).

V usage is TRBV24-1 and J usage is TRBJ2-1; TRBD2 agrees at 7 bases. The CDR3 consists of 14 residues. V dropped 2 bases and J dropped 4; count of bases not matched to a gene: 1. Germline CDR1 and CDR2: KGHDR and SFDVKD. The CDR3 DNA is TGTGCCACCAGTGATTCGGGACTATACAATGAGCAGTTCTTC. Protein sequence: CATSDSGLYNEQFF.

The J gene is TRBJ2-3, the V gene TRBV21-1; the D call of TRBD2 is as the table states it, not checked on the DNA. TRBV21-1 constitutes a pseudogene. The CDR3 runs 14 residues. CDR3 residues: CASSGGASTDTQYF. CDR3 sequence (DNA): TGTGCCAGCAGCGGGGGGGCTAGCACAGATACGCAGTATTTT.

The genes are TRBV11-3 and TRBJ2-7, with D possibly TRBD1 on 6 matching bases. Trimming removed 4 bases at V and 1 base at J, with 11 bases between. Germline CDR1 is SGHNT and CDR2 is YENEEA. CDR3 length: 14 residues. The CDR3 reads CASSSGTNSYEQYF. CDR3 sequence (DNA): TGTGCCAGCAGCTCCGGGACAAATTCCTACGAGCAGTACTTC.

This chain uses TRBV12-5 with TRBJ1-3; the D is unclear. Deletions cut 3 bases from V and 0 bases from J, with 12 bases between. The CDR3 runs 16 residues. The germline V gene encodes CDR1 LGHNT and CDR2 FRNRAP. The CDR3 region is CASGFGGSFSGNTIYF. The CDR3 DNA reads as TGTGCTAGTGGTTTCGGAGGATCCTTCTCTGGAAACACCATATATTTT. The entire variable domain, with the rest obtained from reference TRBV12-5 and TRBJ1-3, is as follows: DARVTQTPRHKVTEMGQEVTMRCQPILGHNTVFWYRQTMMQGLELLAYFRNRAPLDDSGMPKDRFSAEMPDATLATLKIQPSEPRDSAVYFCASGFGGSFSGNTIYFGEGSWLTVV.

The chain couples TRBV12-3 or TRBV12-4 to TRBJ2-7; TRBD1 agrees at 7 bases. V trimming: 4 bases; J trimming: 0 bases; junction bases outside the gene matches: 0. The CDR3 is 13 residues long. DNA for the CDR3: TGTGCCAGCAGTTGGGACAGCTCCTACGAGCAGTACTTC. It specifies CASSWDSSYEQYF.